The present TCR beta chain was sequenced within a study of T cells in Graves' hyperthyroidism and ophthalmopathy. V trimming: 3 bases; J trimming: 13 bases; junction bases outside the gene matches: 11. Germline CDR1 LGHNA, CDR2 YSLEER. This CDR3 has 13 amino acids. RNA transcripts served as the template for amplifying TCR beta CDR3 regions. Primed by the HTBI set, a first-round RT-PCR was run on the TCR CDR3. TCRdb re-called the multiplex PCR reads through MiXCR, storing one row per CDR3 protein. The sample shows hundreds of thousands of distinct CDR3 sequences, over 15% of them seen only once. A note on this clonotype: Its antigen is still unknown.

Overall study results and limits: Patients with ophthalmopathy were separated from those with stable hyperthyroidism by a 13 V-J model. Also found in blood were most expanded thyroid clonotypes above 0.001.

The chain uses TRBV4-3 and TRBJ1-2, with TRBD1 identical over 7 bases. The TCR was taken from a woman aged 18 to 35 with Graves' hyperthyroidism. Sequenced sample: blood. The CDR3 is CASSHDYRDRCTF. The CDR3 nucleotides are TGCGCCAGCAGCCATGATTACCGGGACAGATGCACCTTC.